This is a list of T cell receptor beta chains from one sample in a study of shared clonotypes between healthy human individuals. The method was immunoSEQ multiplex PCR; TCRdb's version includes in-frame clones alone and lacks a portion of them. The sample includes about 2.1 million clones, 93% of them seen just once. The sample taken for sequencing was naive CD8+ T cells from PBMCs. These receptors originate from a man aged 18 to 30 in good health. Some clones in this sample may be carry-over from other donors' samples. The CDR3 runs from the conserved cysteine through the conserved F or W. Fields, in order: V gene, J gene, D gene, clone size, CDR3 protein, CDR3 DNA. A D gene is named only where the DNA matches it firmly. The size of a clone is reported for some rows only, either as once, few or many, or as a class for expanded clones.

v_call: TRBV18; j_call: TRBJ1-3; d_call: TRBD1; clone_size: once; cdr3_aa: CASSPPDRAGNTIYF; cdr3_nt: TGTGCCAGCTCACCACCGGACAGGGCTGGAAACACCATATATTTT
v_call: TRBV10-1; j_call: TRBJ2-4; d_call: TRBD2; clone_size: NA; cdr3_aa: CASSESRGAAKNIQYF; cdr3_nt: TGCGCCAGCAGTGAGTCGCGGGGGGCGGCCAAAAACATTCAGTACTTC
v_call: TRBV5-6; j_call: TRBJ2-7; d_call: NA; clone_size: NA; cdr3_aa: CASSPRGLNSYEQYF; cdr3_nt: TGTGCCAGCAGCCCTAGAGGACTAAACTCCTACGAGCAGTACTTC
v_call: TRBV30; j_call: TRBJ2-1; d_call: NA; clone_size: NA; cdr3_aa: CAWSLGPGSEQFF; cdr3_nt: TGTGCCTGGAGTCTTGGACCTGGCAGTGAGCAGTTCTTC
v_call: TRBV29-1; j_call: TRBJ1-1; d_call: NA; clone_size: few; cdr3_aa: CSVTIRSYYTEAFF; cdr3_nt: TGCAGCGTTACAATCAGATCGTACTATACTGAAGCTTTCTTT
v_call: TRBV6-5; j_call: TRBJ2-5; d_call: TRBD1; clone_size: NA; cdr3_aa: CASSYRQGDQETQYF; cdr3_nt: TGTGCCAGCAGTTACAGGCAGGGGGATCAAGAGACCCAGTACTTC
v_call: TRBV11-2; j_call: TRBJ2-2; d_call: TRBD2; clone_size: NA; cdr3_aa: CASSLIRTRITGELFF; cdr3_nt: TGTGCCAGCAGCCTAATTCGGACTAGGATTACCGGGGAGCTGTTTTTT
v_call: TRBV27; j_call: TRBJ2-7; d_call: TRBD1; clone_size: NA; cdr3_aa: CASFGPGQSIYEQYF; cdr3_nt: TGTGCCAGCTTCGGACCGGGACAGTCCATCTACGAGCAGTACTTC
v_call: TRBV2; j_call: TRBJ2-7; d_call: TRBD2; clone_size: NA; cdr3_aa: CASTGLAVEEQYF; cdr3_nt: TGTGCCAGCACCGGACTAGCGGTAGAAGAGCAGTACTTC
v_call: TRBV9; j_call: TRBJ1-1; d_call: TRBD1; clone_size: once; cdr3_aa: CASSVGDRGYTEAFF; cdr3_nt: TGTGCCAGCAGCGTGGGAGACAGGGGTTACACTGAAGCTTTCTTT
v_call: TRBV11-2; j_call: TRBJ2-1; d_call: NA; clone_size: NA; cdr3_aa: CASSLAFNTLTNEQFF; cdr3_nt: TGTGCCAGCAGCTTAGCTTTCAACACCCTTACAAATGAGCAGTTCTTC
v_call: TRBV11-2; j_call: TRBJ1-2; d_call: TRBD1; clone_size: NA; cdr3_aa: CASSLTPIPGQLPPTF; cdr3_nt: TGTGCCAGCAGCTTAACCCCAATCCCGGGACAGCTTCCCCCCACCTTC
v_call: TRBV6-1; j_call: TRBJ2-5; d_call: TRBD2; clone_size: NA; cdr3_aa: CASRFGGETQYF; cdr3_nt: TGTGCCAGCAGGTTCGGGGGGGAGACCCAGTACTTC
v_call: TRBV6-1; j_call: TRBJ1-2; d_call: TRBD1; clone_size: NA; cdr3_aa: CASNPYQGASGYTF; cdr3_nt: TGTGCCAGCAATCCCTACCAGGGGGCGAGTGGCTACACCTTC
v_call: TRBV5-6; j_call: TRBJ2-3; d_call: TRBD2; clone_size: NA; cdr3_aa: CASSSWTSGGTDTQYF; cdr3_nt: TGTGCCAGCAGCAGCTGGACTAGCGGGGGCACAGATACGCAGTATTTT
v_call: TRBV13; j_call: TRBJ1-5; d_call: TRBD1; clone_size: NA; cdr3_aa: CASSLGTGGNQPQHF; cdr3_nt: TGTGCCAGCAGCTTAGGGACAGGGGGAAATCAGCCCCAGCATTTT
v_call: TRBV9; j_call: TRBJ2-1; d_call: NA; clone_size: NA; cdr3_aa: CASSHRQANMPGDNEQFF; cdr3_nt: TGTGCCAGCAGCCACCGGCAAGCCAATATGCCGGGTGACAATGAGCAGTTCTTC
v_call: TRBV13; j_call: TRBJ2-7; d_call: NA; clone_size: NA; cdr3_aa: CASSLGRGPYEQYF; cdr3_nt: TGTGCCAGCAGCTTGGGCCGGGGACCCTACGAGCAGTACTTC
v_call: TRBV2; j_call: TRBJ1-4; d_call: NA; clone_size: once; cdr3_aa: CASSEEGYATNEKLFF; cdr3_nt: TGTGCCAGCAGTGAGGAGGGATATGCAACTAATGAAAAACTGTTTTTT
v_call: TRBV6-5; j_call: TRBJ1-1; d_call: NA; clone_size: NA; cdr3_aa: CASSYTDSAEAFF; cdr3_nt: TGTGCCAGCAGTTACACGGACAGCGCTGAAGCTTTCTTT
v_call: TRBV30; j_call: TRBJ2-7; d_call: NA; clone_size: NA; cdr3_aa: CAWSVLRAGNYEQYF; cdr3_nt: TGTGCCTGGAGTGTACTGAGGGCAGGAAACTACGAGCAGTACTTC
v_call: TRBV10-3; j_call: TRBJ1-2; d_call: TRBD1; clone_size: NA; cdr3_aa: CAIRTGGPTYGYTF; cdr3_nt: TGTGCCATAAGAACAGGGGGTCCCACCTATGGCTACACCTTC
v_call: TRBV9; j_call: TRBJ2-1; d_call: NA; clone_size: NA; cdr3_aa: CASSVGRGYNEQFF; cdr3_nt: TGTGCCAGCAGCGTAGGGAGGGGGTACAATGAGCAGTTCTTC
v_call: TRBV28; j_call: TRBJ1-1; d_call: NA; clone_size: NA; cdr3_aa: CASSSNPPGQGAFF; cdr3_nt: TGTGCCAGCAGTTCCAATCCACCCGGGCAGGGGGCTTTCTTT
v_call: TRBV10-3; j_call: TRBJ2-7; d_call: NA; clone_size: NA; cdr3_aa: CAISDWRSSYEQYF; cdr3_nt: TGTGCCATCAGTGACTGGCGTAGCTCCTACGAGCAGTACTTC
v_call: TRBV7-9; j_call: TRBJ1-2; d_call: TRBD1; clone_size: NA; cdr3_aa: CASSSDRGVGGYTF; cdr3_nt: TGTGCCAGCAGCTCGGACAGGGGCGTTGGTGGCTACACCTTC
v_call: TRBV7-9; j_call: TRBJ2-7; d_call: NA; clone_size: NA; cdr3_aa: CASSLSAEQYF; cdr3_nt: TGTGCCAGCAGCTTGTCGGCCGAGCAGTACTTC
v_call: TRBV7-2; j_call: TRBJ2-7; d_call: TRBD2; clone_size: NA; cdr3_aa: CASSPRTSGAYEQYF; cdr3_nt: TGTGCCAGCAGCCCGAGGACTAGCGGGGCCTACGAGCAGTACTTC
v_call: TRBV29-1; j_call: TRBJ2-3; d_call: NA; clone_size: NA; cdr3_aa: CSVEPTNTPGDTQYF; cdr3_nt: TGCAGCGTTGAGCCCACAAATACCCCAGGGGATACGCAGTATTTT
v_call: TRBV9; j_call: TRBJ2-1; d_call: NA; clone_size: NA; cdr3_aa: CASSAGLGLTFGNEQFF; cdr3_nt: TGTGCCAGCAGCGCTGGACTGGGCCTCACCTTCGGCAATGAGCAGTTCTTC
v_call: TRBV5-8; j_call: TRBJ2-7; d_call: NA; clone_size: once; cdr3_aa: CASSMELPSYEQYF; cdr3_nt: TGTGCCAGCAGCATGGAGCTGCCCTCCTACGAGCAGTACTTC
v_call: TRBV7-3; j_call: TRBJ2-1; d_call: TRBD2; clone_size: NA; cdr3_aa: CASSSSGTSGRPGWQFF; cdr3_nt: TGTGCCAGCAGCTCATCCGGGACTAGCGGGAGGCCGGGGTGGCAGTTCTTC
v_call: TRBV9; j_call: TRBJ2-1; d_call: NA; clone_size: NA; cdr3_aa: CASTNSYNEQFF; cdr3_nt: TGTGCCAGCACTAACTCCTACAATGAGCAGTTCTTC
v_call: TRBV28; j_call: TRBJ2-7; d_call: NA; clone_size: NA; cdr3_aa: CASSSRETPYEQYF; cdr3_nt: TGTGCCAGCAGTTCCCGGGAAACCCCCTACGAGCAGTACTTC
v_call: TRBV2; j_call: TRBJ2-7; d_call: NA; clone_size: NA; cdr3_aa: CASSETEGVHEQYF; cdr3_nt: TGTGCCAGCAGTGAAACGGAGGGCGTCCACGAGCAGTACTTC
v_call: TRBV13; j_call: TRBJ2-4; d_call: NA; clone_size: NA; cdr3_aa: CASSFRRGQIDIQYF; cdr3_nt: TGTGCCAGCAGCTTTCGGAGGGGGCAAATTGACATTCAGTACTTC
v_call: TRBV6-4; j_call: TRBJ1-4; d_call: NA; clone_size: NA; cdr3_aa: CAVQRRFPEKLFF; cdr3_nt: TGTGCCGTACAGAGGAGGTTTCCTGAAAAACTGTTTTTT
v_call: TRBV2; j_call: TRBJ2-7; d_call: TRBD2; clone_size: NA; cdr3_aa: CASSVNRLAGTDAYEQYF; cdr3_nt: TGTGCCAGCAGTGTGAACCGACTAGCGGGGACAGACGCCTACGAGCAGTACTTC
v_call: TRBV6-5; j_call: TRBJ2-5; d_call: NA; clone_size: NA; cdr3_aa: CASRGGWKTQYF; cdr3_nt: TGTGCCAGCAGAGGGGGGTGGAAGACCCAGTACTTC
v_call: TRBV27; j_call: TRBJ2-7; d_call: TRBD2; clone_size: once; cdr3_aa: CASRLAGGGSYEQYF; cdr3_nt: TGTGCCAGCAGGCTAGCGGGGGGAGGCTCCTACGAGCAGTACTTC
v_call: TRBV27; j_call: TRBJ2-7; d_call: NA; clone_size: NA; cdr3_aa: CASSSVLATYEQYF; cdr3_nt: TGTGCCAGCAGTTCGGTACTAGCAACCTACGAGCAGTACTTC
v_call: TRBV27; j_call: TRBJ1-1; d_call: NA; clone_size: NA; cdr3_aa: CASIQSWGANTEAFF; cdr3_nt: TGTGCCAGCATCCAAAGTTGGGGGGCAAACACTGAAGCTTTCTTT
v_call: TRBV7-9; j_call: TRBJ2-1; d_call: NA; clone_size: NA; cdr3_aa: CASSQDPGHEQFF; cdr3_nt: TGTGCCAGCAGCCAGGACCCCGGGCATGAGCAGTTCTTC
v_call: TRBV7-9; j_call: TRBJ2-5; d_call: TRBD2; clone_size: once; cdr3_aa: CASSSRTSGRATQYF; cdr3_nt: TGTGCCAGCAGCTCCCGGACTAGCGGGAGGGCGACCCAGTACTTC
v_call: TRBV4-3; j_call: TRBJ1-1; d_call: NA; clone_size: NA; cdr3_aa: CASSQDLGVVTEAFF; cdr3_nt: TGCGCCAGCAGCCAAGATCTCGGGGTTGTCACTGAAGCTTTCTTT
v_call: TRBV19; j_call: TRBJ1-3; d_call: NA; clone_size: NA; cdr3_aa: CASSIGQHSGNTIYF; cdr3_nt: TGTGCCAGTAGTATAGGACAGCACTCTGGAAACACCATATATTTT
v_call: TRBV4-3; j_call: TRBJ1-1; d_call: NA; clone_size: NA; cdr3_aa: CASSHLSRTAEAFF; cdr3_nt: TGCGCCAGCAGCCACCTATCCCGAACCGCTGAAGCTTTCTTT
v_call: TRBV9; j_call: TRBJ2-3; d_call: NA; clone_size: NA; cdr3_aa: CASSDSGESTDTQYF; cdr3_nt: TGTGCCAGCAGCGATAGCGGTGAAAGCACAGATACGCAGTATTTT
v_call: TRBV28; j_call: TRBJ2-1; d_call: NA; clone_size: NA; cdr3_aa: CASSLQGLGVNEQFF; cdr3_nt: TGTGCCAGCAGTTTACAGGGGCTGGGGGTCAATGAGCAGTTCTTC
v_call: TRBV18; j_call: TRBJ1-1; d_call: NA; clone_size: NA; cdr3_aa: CASSEDSLNTEAFF; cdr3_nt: TGTGCCAGCTCCGAAGACAGCCTGAACACTGAAGCTTTCTTT
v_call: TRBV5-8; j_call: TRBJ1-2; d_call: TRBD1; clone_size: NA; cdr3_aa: CASSWQGAIYGYTF; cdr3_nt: TGTGCCAGCAGCTGGCAGGGGGCGATCTATGGCTACACCTTC
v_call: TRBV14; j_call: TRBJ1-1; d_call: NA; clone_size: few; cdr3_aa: CASSPQGRNTEAFF; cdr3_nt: TGTGCCAGCAGCCCACAGGGTCGGAACACTGAAGCTTTCTTT
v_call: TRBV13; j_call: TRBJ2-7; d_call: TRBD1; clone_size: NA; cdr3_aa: CASRSGQGYLEQYF; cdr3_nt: TGTGCCAGCCGGTCGGGACAGGGTTATCTCGAGCAGTACTTC